One and the same sample provided the 17 T cell receptor beta chains below, sequenced in a study of technical replicates of blood from a handful of donors. Clones were read by immunoSEQ multiplex PCR, and TCRdb kept only the in-frame ones, dropping some. The top ten clones hold 0.24% of a sample with around 95,000 clones, around 96% of them seen once. Sequencing was done on a sample of T cells isolated from PBMCs. The receptors were gathered from a human donor in good health.

This chain connects TRBV5-4 to TRBJ2-4; TRBD2 might be the D (5 bases). Germline lookup yields CDR1 SGHNT and CDR2 YYREEE (reference sequence). V gave up 5 bases and J gave up 1 base, with 16 bases separating them. The CDR3 has 16 residues. The CDR3 reads CASSEGSGVAKNIQYF. Here the CDR3 DNA reads TGTGCCAGCAGTGAAGGGTCCGGGGTGGCCAAAAACATTCAGTACTTC.

Here the CDR3 DNA reads TGCGCCAGCAGCCCAACGGACAGGGGGCTGAACGAGCAGTACTTC. It encodes CASSPTDRGLNEQYF. J is TRBJ2-7 and V is TRBV5-1; 11 nucleotides align to TRBD1. The CDR3 spans 15 residues. Germline V gene sequence: CDR1 SGHRS, CDR2 YFSETQ. V dropped 4 bases and J dropped 5; count of bases not matched to a gene: 8.

This clone appeared a single time. The V and J genes are TRBV11-3 and TRBJ1-3; D is ambiguous. V was shortened by 6 bases and J by 1 base, with 4 bases between the two germline ends. The CDR3 runs to 12 residues. CDR1 and CDR2 (germline): SGHNT, YENEEA. The CDR3 region is CASSQSGNTIYF. DNA for the CDR3: TGTGCCAGCAGTCAATCTGGAAACACCATATATTTT. The full variable domain, its missing parts supplied by reference TRBV11-3 and TRBJ1-3, is EAGVVQSPRYKIIEKKQPVAFWCNPISGHNTLYWYLQNLGQGPELLIRYENEEAVDDSQLPKDRFSAERLKGVDSTLKIQPAELGDSAVYLCASSQSGNTIYFGEGSWLTVV.

This clone is a singleton in its sample. The rearrangement joins TRBV27 to TRBJ2-7; 9 positions agree with TRBD1. Trimming cost V 5 bases and J 5 bases; bases outside gene matches: 16. Germline loops: CDR1 MNHEY, CDR2 SMNVEV (reference sequence). The CDR3 consists of 17 residues. The CDR3 is CASSPGTGRKSDDEQYF. The CDR3 coding sequence is TGTGCCAGCAGTCCCGGGACAGGGCGTAAATCCGACGACGAGCAGTACTTC.

V is TRBV14 and J is TRBJ2-1; 7 bases are a match to TRBD2. The CDR3 has 11 amino acids. V was clipped by 5 bases and J by 12 bases; unmatched bases: 4. CDR1 and CDR2 from the germline V gene are SGHDN and FVKESK. This CDR3 reads CASSAGRGQFF. CDR3 in DNA: TGTGCCAGCAGCGCAGGGAGGGGGCAGTTCTTC. Together with reference TRBV14 and TRBJ2-1, the CDR3 gives the full variable domain: EAGVTQFPSHSVIEKGQTVTLRCDPISGHDNLYWYRRVMGKEIKFLLHFVKESKQDESGMPNNRFLAERTGGTYSTLKVQPAELEDSGVYFCASSAGRGQFFGPGTRLTVL.

J is TRBJ2-1 and V is TRBV7-9, with a tentative D call TRBD2 (6 bases). From germline, CDR1 is SEHNR and CDR2 FQNEAQ (reference sequence). V lost 1 base and J lost 7, with 14 bases in between. CDR3 length: 15 amino acids. DNA for the CDR3: TGTGCCAGCAGCTTAGTTGGACTACGTCGAAATGAGCAGTTCTTC. Translation gives CASSLVGLRRNEQFF.

The V and J genes are TRBV28 and TRBJ2-4, with 9 bases matching TRBD2. This CDR3 is built from 14 residues. V lost 5 bases, J lost 12 bases, and 11 bases stayed unmatched. The germline V gene has CDR1 MDHEN and CDR2 SYDVKM. The CDR3 DNA sequence: TGTGCCAGCAGTCAACCGGGACTAGCTCCAAATCAGTACTTC. Its translation: CASSQPGLAPNQYF.

The genes are TRBV15 and TRBJ2-1; 13 bases are shared with TRBD2. The germline V gene has CDR1 LNHNV and CDR2 YYDKDF (reference sequence). After removal of 1 base from V and 7 bases from J, the junction contained 7 bases not matched to a gene. The CDR3 has 17 residues. The DNA for the CDR3 is TGTGCCACCAGCAGAGCGCCACTAGCGGGAGGGCTTAATGAGCAGTTCTTC. It encodes CATSRAPLAGGLNEQFF.

This sequence joins TRBV2 and TRBJ2-1, with 11 bases matching TRBD2. Germline V CDR1 and CDR2: SNHLY, FYNNEI. The trim removed 4 bases at V and 9 bases at J, leaving 2 bases unmatched. CDR3 size: 13 residues. CDR3 amino acids: CASSVGTSGEQFF. CDR3 sequence (DNA): TGTGCCAGCAGTGTAGGGACTAGCGGTGAGCAGTTCTTC.

CDR3 residues: CASSITGYGYTF. The CDR3 nucleotides read TGTGCCAGTAGTATAACTGGTTATGGCTACACCTTC. The genes are TRBV19 and TRBJ1-2; D uncertain. V lost 2 bases and J lost 5, with 6 bases in between. The CDR3 has 12 amino acids. Germline assignment: CDR1 LNHDA and CDR2 SQIVND (reference sequence).

This clone was picked up one time. V usage is TRBV6-1 and J usage is TRBJ1-5; D gene unclear. CDR3 size: 15 residues. Trimming pared 9 bases from V and 3 bases from J, leaving 18 bases between. Per germline, CDR1 MNHNS and CDR2 SASEGT. This chain's CDR3 is CASCKVDGDNQPQHF. The CDR3 DNA reads as TGTGCCAGTTGCAAAGTTGACGGAGACAATCAGCCCCAGCATTTT.

The CDR3 here is CAISGTGLDEQFF. The CDR3 nucleotides read TGTGCCATCAGTGGGACAGGGTTGGATGAGCAGTTCTTC. The V gene is TRBV10-3, the J gene TRBJ2-1; 8 nucleotides agree with TRBD1. This CDR3 comprises 13 residues. After removal of 4 bases from V and 8 bases from J, the junction contained 4 bases not matched to a gene. Germline V lookup: CDR1 ENHRY, CDR2 SYGVKD.

V usage is TRBV19 and J usage is TRBJ2-7; D may be TRBD2 (6 bases). Looked up from germline, CDR1 is LNHDA and CDR2 is SQIVND (reference sequence). Between the trimmed V and J ends, which lost 1 base and 6 bases, there was a span of 16 bases. The CDR3 contains 15 residues. The CDR3 protein is CASSIAGTRSSEQYF. The CDR3 DNA reads TGTGCCAGTAGTATAGCCGGGACTCGTTCGTCCGAGCAGTACTTC.

The V call is TRBV6-4, the J call TRBJ2-1; 8 nucleotides match TRBD1. Germline assignment: CDR1 MRHNA and CDR2 SNTAGT. The CDR3 is 15 amino acids. Trimming took 6 bases from V and 4 from J; bases not matched to a gene: 8. In DNA, the CDR3 is TGTGCCAGCAGAGAACAGGGGGAAGTATACAATGAGCAGTTCTTC. This encodes CASREQGEVYNEQFF.

The genes are TRBV19 and TRBJ2-7; D may be TRBD2 (5 bases). There are 14 residues in the CDR3. V gave up 6 bases and J gave up 0 bases, with 12 bases separating them. Germline CDR1 reads LNHDA; CDR2 reads SQIVND (reference sequence). The CDR3 region is CASSLSGSSYEQYF. Written as DNA, the CDR3 is TGTGCCAGTAGCCTCTCGGGGAGCTCCTACGAGCAGTACTTC.

The chain links TRBV7-2 to TRBJ2-1; D perhaps matches TRBD2 (7 bases). V shed 4 bases and J shed 2 bases, with 15 bases lying between them. The CDR3 has 16 residues. The V gene's germline CDR1 is SGHTA and CDR2 FQGNSA. CDR3 in amino acids: CASSYPRGLPYNEQFF. Here the CDR3 DNA reads TGTGCCAGCAGCTACCCGCGGGGGCTCCCCTACAATGAGCAGTTCTTC.

The table lists this clone with a count of one. V usage is TRBV19 and J usage is TRBJ2-7; possible D gene TRBD2, 5 bases. The CDR3 totals 15 residues. Germline loops: CDR1 LNHDA, CDR2 SQIVND (reference sequence). Trimming shortened V by 5 bases and J by 0 bases, and 14 bases separated the two germline ends. CDR3 region: CASSPRTGNSYEQYF. DNA for the CDR3: TGTGCCAGTAGTCCCCGGACGGGAAACTCCTACGAGCAGTACTTC.